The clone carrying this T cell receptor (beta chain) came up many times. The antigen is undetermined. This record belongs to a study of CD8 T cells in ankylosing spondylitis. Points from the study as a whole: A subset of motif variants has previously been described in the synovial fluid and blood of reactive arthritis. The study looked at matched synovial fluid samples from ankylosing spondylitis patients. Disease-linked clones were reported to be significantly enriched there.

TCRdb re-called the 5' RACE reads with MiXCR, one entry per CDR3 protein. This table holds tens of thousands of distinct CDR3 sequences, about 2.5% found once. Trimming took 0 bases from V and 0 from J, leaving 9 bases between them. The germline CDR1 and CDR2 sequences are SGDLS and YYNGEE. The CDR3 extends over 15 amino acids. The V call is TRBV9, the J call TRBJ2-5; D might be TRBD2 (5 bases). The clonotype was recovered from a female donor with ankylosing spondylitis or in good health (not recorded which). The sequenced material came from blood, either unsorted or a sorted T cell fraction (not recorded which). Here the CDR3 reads CASSVVRGNQETQYF. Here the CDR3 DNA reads TGTGCCAGCAGCGTAGTTCGGGGAAACCAAGAGACCCAGTACTTC.